This is a list of T cell receptor beta chains from one sample in a study of shared clonotypes between healthy human individuals. Profiled with immunoSEQ multiplex PCR; TCRdb holds only in-frame clones, not every one. The sample records 500,000 to 650,000 clones, around 77% being singletons. What was sequenced was PBMCs. The receptors here all came from a middle-aged woman in good health. Some clones in this sample may be carry-over from other donors' samples. The CDR3 runs from the conserved cysteine through the conserved F or W. D genes are given only for firm matches. For some rows the clone size is stated as once, few or many, or as a class when expanded; others skip it.

v_gene	j_gene	abundance	d_gene	CDR3nt	CDR3aa
TRBV21-1	TRBJ1-4	few	-	TGTGCCAGCAGCAAAGATGGACAGGGGGCCCTACCCGAAAAACTGTTTTTT	CASSKDGQGALPEKLFF
TRBV5-1	TRBJ2-7	-	-	TGCGCCAGCCCCGCAGGCTGCTTC	CASPAGCF
TRBV29-1	TRBJ1-5	-	-	TGCAGCGTTGAACGACCGCTCAATTGCAATCAGCCCCAGCATTTT	CSVERPLNCNQPQHF
TRBV7-2	TRBJ2-5	-	-	TGTGCCAGCAGCTCCCGACTAGAGGCGACCCAGTACTTC	CASSSRLEATQYF
TRBV6-5	TRBJ2-3	-	-	TGTGCCAGCAGTTACTCGGGACGGAGCACAGATACGCAGTATTTT	CASSYSGRSTDTQYF
TRBV11-2	TRBJ2-3	-	TRBD1	TGTGCCAGCAGCCCGGACAGGGTGTTATCAGATACGCAGTATTTT	CASSPDRVLSDTQYF
TRBV11-2	TRBJ2-7	few	-	TGTGCCAGCAGCTTAGACGGCGCCCTGGACGAGCAGTACTTC	CASSLDGALDEQYF
TRBV4-3	TRBJ2-4	-	TRBD2	TGCGCCAGCGGCAAAGATAGGGCGGGAGGGCCTGTCTTC	CASGKDRAGGPVF
TRBV9	TRBJ2-3	-	-	TGTGCCAGCAGCGTTTTAGCCGGGAGTAACGCAGATACGCAGTATTTT	CASSVLAGSNADTQYF
TRBV18	TRBJ2-7	many	-	TGTGCCAGCTCATCGGAGGGACATACCTACGAGCAGTACTTC	CASSSEGHTYEQYF
TRBV7-9	TRBJ2-3	-	TRBD2	TGTGCCAGCAGCTTATCTAGCGGGAAGGAAGATACGCAGTATTTT	CASSLSSGKEDTQYF
TRBV11-2	TRBJ1-1	-	-	TGTGCCAGCAGCTTAGATGGGGGGGCGGCGGGAGCTTTCTTT	CASSLDGGAAGAFF
TRBV30	TRBJ1-1	-	-	TGTGCCTGGAGTGGGGTGAACACTGAAGCTTTCTTT	CAWSGVNTEAFF
TRBV5-1	TRBJ1-3	-	-	TGCGCCAGCAGCTCATCTGGGGGTTCGGGAGGAAACACCATATATTTT	CASSSSGGSGGNTIYF
TRBV5-1	TRBJ1-1	-	-	TGCGCCAGCAGGGATCTTACTAACATGAACACTGAAGCTTTCTTT	CASRDLTNMNTEAFF
TRBV5-1	TRBJ2-5	-	TRBD1	TGCGCCAACAGTTGGGGACAGGGGCAAGAGACCCAGTACTTC	CANSWGQGQETQYF
TRBV25-1	TRBJ2-7	-	TRBD1	TGTGCCAGCAGTGAACCCGGACAGGCCTACGAGCAGTACTTC	CASSEPGQAYEQYF
TRBV18	TRBJ2-7	-	TRBD2	TGTGCCAGCTCACCACCCGCTAGCGGCACCTACGAGCAGTACTTC	CASSPPASGTYEQYF
TRBV25-1	TRBJ2-7	many	TRBD1	TGTGCCAGCGGGACAGGGACCTACGAGCAGTACTTC	CASGTGTYEQYF
TRBV6-1	TRBJ2-2	-	-	TGTGCCAGTCAAAGGAACACCGGGGAGCTGTTTTTT	CASQRNTGELFF
TRBV9	TRBJ2-3	-	-	TGTGCCAGCAGCGGGCCTTTGGCAGATACGCAGTATTTT	CASSGPLADTQYF
TRBV6-5	TRBJ1-2	-	TRBD1	TGTGCCAGCAGCGTGACAGGGAACTATGGCTACACCTTC	CASSVTGNYGYTF
TRBV7-9	TRBJ1-2	-	-	TGTGCCAGCAGCTTATTGCAGGGTTACTATGGCTACACCTTC	CASSLLQGYYGYTF
TRBV28	TRBJ1-2	-	-	TGTGCCAGCAGTTCCCCAGACAGGTGGTATGGCTACACCTTC	CASSSPDRWYGYTF
TRBV29-1	TRBJ2-4	once	-	TGCAGCGTTCCCGGTTGGGGTTCCAAAAACATTCAGTACTTC	CSVPGWGSKNIQYF
TRBV4-2	TRBJ2-5	few	-	TGTGCCAGCAGCCAAGATCGGTCTAACCAAGAGACCCAGTACTTC	CASSQDRSNQETQYF
TRBV2	TRBJ2-5	few	TRBD1	TGTGCCAGCAGCCGGGACAGAGAGACCCAGTACTTC	CASSRDRETQYF
TRBV4-3	TRBJ2-5	-	TRBD1	TGCGCCAGCAGCCTCACCGGGACAGGGTTCGAAGAGACCCAGTACTTC	CASSLTGTGFEETQYF
TRBV29-1	TRBJ2-7	-	TRBD1	TGCAGCGTTACGGACAGGGAAACCTACGAGCAGTACTTC	CSVTDRETYEQYF
TRBV10-3	TRBJ2-7	few	TRBD1	TGTGCCTCGTGGACAGGGACGGACGAGCAGTACTTC	CASWTGTDEQYF
TRBV6-1	TRBJ2-7	-	-	TGTGCCAGTTGGACACCTTACGAGCAGTACTTC	CASWTPYEQYF
TRBV5-4	TRBJ2-3	-	TRBD2	TGTGCCAGCAGCCCTAGTCCAGCTAGCGGGTCCAGCACAGATACGCAGTATTTT	CASSPSPASGSSTDTQYF
TRBV7-9	TRBJ2-7	once	-	TGTGCCAGCAGCCTAGCGGTGAGAACAGGGGGACTGGGGTCCTGCGAGCAGTACTTC	CASSLAVRTGGLGSCEQYF
TRBV28	TRBJ2-1	once	-	TGTGCCAGCAGTCCAATCAGGAGCTCCTACAATGAGCAGTTCTTC	CASSPIRSSYNEQFF
TRBV5-1	TRBJ2-6	-	-	TGCGCCAGCAGCTTGGACTACTCTGGGGCCAACGTCCTGACTTTC	CASSLDYSGANVLTF
TRBV19	TRBJ2-3	-	TRBD2	TGTGCCAGTAGTATTTTCGGGGGCGGAATAGCGGGAGGCGGCACAGATACGCAGTATTTT	CASSIFGGGIAGGGTDTQYF
TRBV7-2	TRBJ1-1	-	-	TGTGCCAGCAGCGTAGGGGCGGGGTTGACTGAAGCTTTCTTT	CASSVGAGLTEAFF
TRBV28	TRBJ1-1	few	-	TGTGCCAGCAACACCGGGTGGAACACTGAAGCTTTCTTT	CASNTGWNTEAFF
TRBV28	TRBJ1-1	once	-	TGTGCCAGCATCCAAGAGGGGGGTCGGGCTTTCTTT	CASIQEGGRAFF
TRBV9	TRBJ2-5	-	TRBD2	TGTGCCAGCAGCCCCCGGACTAGCAGGGATCAAGAGACCCAGTACTTC	CASSPRTSRDQETQYF